This TCR beta chain was retrieved from a study of shared clonotypes between healthy human individuals. V was pared by 1 base and J by 2 bases, with 11 bases of the junction left unmatched. CDR3 length: 17 residues. Germline lookup yields CDR1 MNHEY and CDR2 SMNVEV (reference sequence). Sequencing was performed with immunoSEQ multiplex PCR; in TCRdb, only in-frame clones are kept and a portion is missing. Here the sample spans about 2.5 million clones, about 90% being singletons. This rearrangement joins TRBV27 to TRBJ2-7; 7 bases map to TRBD1. The sample consisted of naive CD4+ T cells from PBMCs. The subset was: CD45RA+ positively selected. The clonotype comes from a man aged 18 to 35 in good health. Some clones in this sample may be carry-over from other donors' samples. The CDR3 reads CASSLYWLRGQAYEQYF. In DNA form, the CDR3 reads TGTGCCAGCAGTTTATATTGGCTGAGAGGACAGGCCTACGAGCAGTACTTC.